The clone carrying this T cell receptor beta chain was seen only a few times. Its antigen is not identified. Sequencing was performed with immunoSEQ multiplex PCR; in TCRdb, only in-frame clones are kept and a portion is missing. Among 15,000 or so clones listed, roughly 72% were seen once. The source of the sample is a study of radiotherapy plus CTLA-4 blockade in lung cancer. Study summary: In 18% of patients, objective responses were seen; 25% to 40% had disease control. Findings and limits, study-wide: Interferon-beta, together with early blood T cell clone dynamics, reportedly best predicted response. In blood, TCR clones derived from the tumor expanded after radiotherapy plus ipilimumab.

Patients in the study, people with chemo-refractory metastatic non-small-cell lung cancer, received focal radiation plus ipilimumab CTLA-4 blockade. Trimming at V came to 8 bases and at J to 0 bases, leaving 7 bases not matched to a gene. The CDR3 has 15 amino acids. Germline CDR1 MNHNS, CDR2 SASEGT. The sample was peripheral blood, taken from a patient treated with radiotherapy plus ipilimumab. The chain carries TRBV6-1 and TRBJ2-1; TRBD2 aligns across 7 bases. The sequence came from a human donor with non-small cell lung cancer whose response to radiotherapy plus ipilimumab could not be evaluated. The CDR3 DNA is TGTGCCAGCTTATTAGCGGGCCTCTCCTACAATGAGCAGTTCTTC. This gives the protein CASLLAGLSYNEQFF.